This TCR beta chain derives from a study of shared clonotypes between healthy human individuals. At the level of the study: Every donor yielded three CD4 naive, three CD4 memory, two CD8 naive and one CD8 memory plate. Study results and caveats: Clonotype sharing levels among donors were expected to vary with sequencing depth.

The method was immunoSEQ multiplex PCR; TCRdb's version includes in-frame clones alone and lacks a portion of them. The sample holds some 1.5 million clones, roughly 98% seen once. Points on this clone: Antigen specificity is unknown.

A split of CD4+ cells into CD45RA+ naive and CD45RA-negative memory subsets was performed. The source of this sequence is a man aged 30 to 45 in good health. The sample taken for sequencing was naive CD4+ T cells sorted from blood. Subset of the sample: CD45RA+ positively selected.

CDR3 DNA: TGCGCCAGCAGCGGCGGGACTAGCGGGTACCAAGAGACCCAGTACTTC. Translation: CASSGGTSGYQETQYF. The chain couples TRBV5-1 to TRBJ2-5, with 12 bases lining up with TRBD2. V lost 4 bases to trimming and J lost 0 bases; unmatched junction nucleotides: 4. The CDR3 length is 16 residues. Germline values: CDR1 SGHRS, CDR2 YFSETQ.